This TCR beta chain was sequenced during a study of graft-versus-host responses after intestinal transplantation. For the study at large: Multivisceral, liver-intestinal, or isolated intestinal transplants were given to recipients. Regarding the study as a whole: GvH clones detected in recipient marrow included some appearing first in ileum or blood. The highest levels of circulating GvH clones went along with early declines in HvG clones after transplant. Subjects displaying graft-donor T cell macrochimerism possessed elevated graft-versus-host to host-versus-graft clonal ratios inside allografts.

Details on this clone: Its antigen is as yet unknown.

The CDR3 contains 15 residues. V lost 5 bases and J lost 7, with 22 bases in between. CDR1 SGHRS and CDR2 YFSETQ come from the germline V gene. TCRdb's table, derived via immunoSEQ multiplex PCR, lists solely in-frame clones and lacks some. The sample has about 37,000 clones, about nine tenths seen once. Intraepithelial lymphocytes and lamina propria lymphocytes were released through processing of graft tissue. This TCR was recovered from a human patient who received an intestinal transplant, so some T cells may come from the graft donor. Sequenced material: ileum tissue, taken roughly 200 days after intestinal transplant. The V gene is TRBV5-1, the J gene TRBJ2-7, with D unresolved. DNA of the CDR3: TGCGCCAGCAGGTTCCGACAAACCCCGCGACGGGAGCAGTACTTC. Protein: CASRFRQTPRREQYF.